The entry below gives a single TCR beta chain sequence along with its context. In the authors' workflow: Reference gene primer amplification in the assay estimated nucleated cell counts. TCRdb's table, derived via immunoSEQ multiplex PCR, lists solely in-frame clones and lacks some. The D gene and trimming were derived from the DNA, and the V and J assignments and clone size from that table. Of 450,000 or so clones listed, 70% to 90% are singletons. This entry belongs to a study of blood T cell repertoires in COVID-19. As for the study in general: COVID-19 samples from acute and convalescent phases originated in the United States, Italy and Spain.

CDR3 length: 13 amino acids. The V end lost 6 bases, the J end lost 5 bases, and 12 bases lay between the germline ends. CDR1 is SGHTA, CDR2 FQGNSA, per germline. The sequencing input was peripheral blood. The TCR was taken from a man aged 18 to 29 with COVID-19, enrolled during active disease. The rearrangement joins TRBV7-2 to TRBJ2-3, with D tentatively TRBD2 (6 bases). The CDR3 here is CASSMDGRDTQYF. The CDR3 coding sequence is TGTGCCAGCAGTATGGACGGGAGAGATACGCAGTATTTT.